This is a list of T cell receptor beta chains from one sample in a study of T cells in Graves' hyperthyroidism and ophthalmopathy. Each CDR3 protein gets one entry after TCRdb re-called the multiplex PCR reads with MiXCR. The repertoire consists of fewer than 700,000 distinct CDR3 sequences, with about 15% occurring once and the leading ten covering about 16%. The material sequenced was blood. Receptor source: a woman under 30 with Graves' ophthalmopathy. Each CDR3 is given with its conserved first and last residue.

J	V	CDR3
TRBJ1-6	TRBV11-3	CASSLDRGSPLHF
TRBJ2-2	TRBV9	CASSVVSSNTGELFF
TRBJ1-3	TRBV27	CASSPITGLVGNTIYF
TRBJ1-1	TRBV19	CASSIHRGFNTEAFF
TRBJ1-1	TRBV20-1	CSARVARLNTEAFF
TRBJ1-6	TRBV11-1	CASSRDGYNSPLHF
TRBJ2-1	TRBV11-2	CASSLDRSSGREGGHNEQFF
TRBJ2-5	TRBV30	CAWSGLGGAIETQYF
TRBJ1-2	TRBV20-1	CSATRTGDNGYTF
TRBJ2-7	TRBV29-1	CSVNGGMSYEQYF
TRBJ1-5	TRBV6-1	CASSEAWNNQPQHF
TRBJ1-5	TRBV6-1	CASSVSLVYSNQPQHF
TRBJ2-1	TRBV20-1	CSAPSAAYNEQFF
TRBJ2-7	TRBV5-1	CASSFEGDEQYF
TRBJ1-2	TRBV12-3/TRBV12-4	CASSLRQGTYGYTF
TRBJ2-5	TRBV20-1	CSAEAQGHGTQYF
TRBJ2-7	TRBV12-3/TRBV12-4	CASSFAGYEQYF
TRBJ2-3	TRBV20-1	CSARDGPSSGATDTQYF
TRBJ2-7	TRBV4-1	CASSQATGTEQYF
TRBJ2-6	TRBV3-1	CASSQRDRANVLTF
TRBJ1-1	TRBV11-2	CASSLIRQTNTEAFF
TRBJ2-6	TRBV12-3/TRBV12-4	CASSFPTGGGSGANVLTF
TRBJ2-3	TRBV9	CASSANTDTQYF
TRBJ1-2	TRBV28	CASSARDAYGYTF
TRBJ1-5	TRBV28	CASSPDRVDQPQHF
TRBJ1-2	TRBV27	CASWTANYGYTF
TRBJ2-3	TRBV12-3/TRBV12-4	CASSPGTAEFSTDTQYF
TRBJ1-5	TRBV12-3/TRBV12-4	CASSPRDRGYNQPQHF
TRBJ2-1	TRBV20-1	CSAREWQAGVGYNEQFF
TRBJ2-1	TRBV6-5	CASSYGGRNEQFF
TRBJ1-3	TRBV11-2	CASSLDGTGGNTIYF
TRBJ2-7	TRBV7-2	CASSLRLGPRPYEQYF
TRBJ2-7	TRBV3-1	CASSRLTGPHSYEQYF
TRBJ1-1	TRBV12-3/TRBV12-4	CASTQTGTEAFF
TRBJ1-4	TRBV6-1	CASRAQGKRANEKLFF
TRBJ2-7	TRBV6-1	CASEWGLAGGLNEQYF
TRBJ2-5	TRBV20-1	CSARDQGKTQETQYF
TRBJ1-1	TRBV20-1	CSARAGAGTEAFF
TRBJ2-7	TRBV6-1	CASSIGTGSSYEQYF
TRBJ1-2	TRBV20-1	CSARERQAGRGYTF
TRBJ2-1	TRBV7-3	CASSLPGDEQFF
TRBJ2-7	TRBV13	CASSQAGTPVHEQYF
TRBJ2-1	TRBV11-2	CASSSSGGFGEQFF
TRBJ2-7	TRBV11-3	CASAAGALGEQYF
TRBJ2-7	TRBV7-2	CASSIGTSGILGEQYF
TRBJ1-5	TRBV7-9	CASSLAGGVNQPQHF
TRBJ1-3	TRBV6-1	CASSEGPENTIYF
TRBJ2-7	TRBV5-6	CASSLLAGVEQYF
TRBJ1-2	TRBV28	CASSLGQGRGYGYTF
TRBJ2-1	TRBV5-4	CASSNKGTSAYNEQFF
TRBJ2-7	TRBV5-8	CASSLRPGGAYEQYF
TRBJ2-7	TRBV4-3	CASSQELGARGSEQYF
TRBJ1-1	TRBV29-1	CSVAGGLNTEAFF
TRBJ2-4	TRBV6-1	CASSEARAGVANIQYF
TRBJ2-7	TRBV7-2	CASSLRPGLQSEQYF
TRBJ1-1	TRBV11-2	CASSLGVATEAFF